This T cell receptor (beta chain) was recovered during a study of T cells in Graves' hyperthyroidism and ophthalmopathy. Study-level points and caveats: The model made its ophthalmopathy prediction, and onset followed a median roughly six months later. From stable hyperthyroidism, ophthalmopathy was set apart by a 13 V-J model.

Disease duration under 2 months; hyperthyroidism patients were aged 18 to 65. This clonotype was recorded many times. Antigen specificity is unknown. TCR beta CDR3 regions were amplified from RNA. The HTBI primer set served for first-round RT-PCR of the TCR CDR3. TCRdb re-called the multiplex PCR reads through MiXCR, storing one row per CDR3 protein. The data contain about 290,000 distinct CDR3 sequences, 12% to 15% of them seen just once; the ten biggest clones take up 30%. Germline V lookup: CDR1 SQVTM, CDR2 ANQGSEA. This CDR3 comprises 12 residues. Between the trimmed V and J ends, which lost 3 bases and 6 bases, there was a span of 10 bases.

This rearrangement joins TRBV29-1 to TRBJ2-3; unclear D gene. The receptor was isolated from a woman in her forties or fifties with Graves' hyperthyroidism that later progressed to Graves' ophthalmopathy. The specimen was blood. CDR3 in DNA: TGCAGCGTTGAGATAGCTGGCGATACGCAGTATTTT. This sequence encodes CSVEIAGDTQYF.